The 14 T cell receptor beta chains below all came from one sample that was sequenced in a study of shared clonotypes between healthy human individuals. Sequencing used immunoSEQ multiplex PCR; TCRdb keeps in-frame clones, though not all of them. The table records about 590,000 clones, roughly 95% of them present only once. Positively selected for CCR7, the CD45RO-negative cells used as naive CD8 cells excluded terminally differentiated effector memory CD45RA+ cells. The specimen sequenced was naive CD8+ T cells sorted from blood. These receptors all come from a woman aged 25-40 years in good health.

This chain uses TRBV9 with TRBJ2-1; D remains unclear. Trimming took 0 bases from V and 7 from J, leaving 5 bases between them. The length of the CDR3 is 12 residues. Germline V lookup: CDR1 SGDLS, CDR2 YYNGEE. The CDR3 sequence: CASSVDQNEQFF. CDR3 coding DNA: TGTGCCAGCAGCGTAGACCAGAATGAGCAGTTCTTC. The whole variable domain, filled in from reference TRBV9 and TRBJ2-1, reads DSGVTQTPKHLITATGQRVTLRCSPRSGDLSVYWYQQSLDQGLQFLIQYYNGEERAKGNILERFSAQQFPDLHSELNLSSLELGDSALYFCASSVDQNEQFFGPGTRLTVL.

The V call is TRBV30, the J call TRBJ2-7; D gene uncertain. This CDR3 is built from 14 residues. CDR1 GTSNPN and CDR2 SVGIG come from the germline V gene (reference sequence). V was trimmed by 6 bases and J by 2 bases, leaving 17 bases between them. The CDR3 reads CACSGLSEAYEQYF. The CDR3 bases are TGTGCCTGCTCCGGTTTGTCAGAGGCCTACGAGCAGTACTTC.

V and J are TRBV11-2 and TRBJ2-7; the D gene is possibly TRBD1 (8 bases). The CDR3 covers 14 residues. Per germline, CDR1 SGHAT and CDR2 FQNNGV. Trimming removed 7 bases from V and 1 base from J, with 14 bases in between. The CDR3 spells CASKQGEGSYEQYF. CDR3 coding DNA: TGTGCCAGCAAACAGGGGGAGGGATCCTACGAGCAGTACTTC.

Turning to this clone: At the DNA level, this CDR3 is encoded by other sequences in the same sample as well. V gene TRBV27 combines with J gene TRBJ2-2, with a possible D match to TRBD2 (6 bases). With 3 bases removed from V and 8 bases from J, the gap between germline ends came to 10 bases. CDR3 length equals 13 residues. Germline V gene lookup returns CDR1 MNHEY and CDR2 SMNVEV (reference sequence). The CDR3 is CASSLSGAGELFF. DNA of the CDR3: TGTGCCAGCAGTTTGTCGGGAGCGGGGGAGCTGTTTTTT.

This clone was seen more than once but under ten times. The chain joins TRBV7-3 to TRBJ1-1; D gene uncertain. This CDR3 comprises 13 residues. CDR1 SGHTA and CDR2 FQGTGA come from the germline V gene. V lost 1 base to trimming and J lost 0 bases, with 3 bases between them. The CDR3 DNA is TGTGCCAGCAGCTTAAGCATGAACACTGAAGCTTTCTTT. Translated, it gives CASSLSMNTEAFF.

The CDR3 nucleotides are TGTGCCAGCAGCTCAGAAGCGGGACGGTTCTATGGCTACACCTTC. Its translation: CASSSEAGRFYGYTF. V and J are TRBV7-8 and TRBJ1-2, with D possibly matching TRBD1 (5 bases). V lost 4 bases and J lost 4, with 16 bases in between. The CDR3 has 15 amino acids. Germline V gene lookup returns CDR1 SGHVS and CDR2 FQNEAQ. The full variable domain, with the rest looked up from reference TRBV7-8 and TRBJ1-2, is GAGVSQSPRYKVAKRGQDVALRCDPISGHVSLFWYQQALGQGPEFLTYFQNEAQLDKSGLPSDRFFAERPEGSVSTLKIQRTQQEDSAVYLCASSSEAGRFYGYTFGSGTRLTVV.

The rearrangement uses TRBV25-1 and TRBJ2-2; D remains unclear. Germline V gene data show CDR1 as MGHDK and CDR2 as SYGVNS. V lost 3 bases, J lost 4 bases, and 9 bases lay in between. The CDR3 runs to 14 residues. The CDR3 nucleotides are TGTGCCAGCAGTGAGAATCGGTTCACCGGGGAGCTGTTTTTT. Translated, it gives CASSENRFTGELFF. The full variable domain, completed using reference TRBV25-1 and TRBJ2-2, is EADIYQTPRYLVIGTGKKITLECSQTMGHDKMYWYQQDPGMELHLIHYSYGVNSTEKGDLSSESTVSRIRTEHFPLTLESARPSHTSQYLCASSENRFTGELFFGEGSRLTVL.

J is TRBJ1-5 and V is TRBV6-1; 9 bases match TRBD1. The CDR3 runs to 19 residues. Germline lookup yields CDR1 MNHNS and CDR2 SASEGT. J was trimmed by 3 bases and V by 0 bases; bases with no gene match: 12. CDR3 coding DNA: TGTGCCAGCAGTGAAGCGGGGGTCGGGACAGGGCCCCTCAATCAGCCCCAGCATTTT. Its protein is CASSEAGVGTGPLNQPQHF.

V is TRBV29-1 and J is TRBJ1-1; D gene ambiguous. Deletions cut 4 bases from V and 0 bases from J, with 6 bases between. The CDR3 contains 12 residues. CDR1 and CDR2 (germline): SQVTM, ANQGSEA. The CDR3 sequence: CSVVDLNTEAFF. The CDR3 nucleotides are TGCAGCGTTGTAGATCTGAACACTGAAGCTTTCTTT. The complete variable domain, with remaining parts taken from reference TRBV29-1 and TRBJ1-1, reads SAVISQKPSRDICQRGTSLTIQCQVDSQVTMMFWYRQQPGQSLTLIATANQGSEATYESGFVIDKFPISRPNLTFSTLTVSNMSPEDSSIYLCSVVDLNTEAFFGQGTRLTVV.

The chain couples TRBV10-2 to TRBJ2-7, with D perhaps TRBD2 (5 bases). The CDR3 sequence is 14 residues long. V shed 3 bases and J shed 4 bases, with 13 bases lying between them. Germline V lookup: CDR1 WSHSY, CDR2 SAAADI. CDR3 nucleotides: TGCGCCAGCAGTGATGTGGGAGTGGTGTACGAGCAGTACTTC. It is translated as CASSDVGVVYEQYF.

V usage is TRBV21-1 and J usage is TRBJ2-7; TRBD2 is the table's D call, not checked against the DNA. TRBV21-1 is marked as a pseudogene. The CDR3 is made up of 17 amino acids. The CDR3 reads CASSGLAGHQSSYEQYF. CDR3 nucleotide sequence: TGTGCCAGCAGCGGACTAGCGGGGCACCAGAGCTCCTACGAGCAGTACTTC.

The chain combines TRBV5-1 with TRBJ2-5, with TRBD2 identical over 9 bases. CDR1 and CDR2 (germline): SGHRS, YFSETQ. J gave up 1 base and V 2 bases, and 9 bases lay outside the gene matches. The CDR3 is 17 amino acids. The CDR3 region is CASSLGLAGVGQETQYF. CDR3 coding DNA: TGCGCCAGCAGCTTAGGGTTAGCGGGAGTGGGCCAAGAGACCCAGTACTTC.

The chain combines TRBV5-5 with TRBJ2-7, with 8 nucleotides matching TRBD2. V dropped 4 bases and J dropped 5; count of bases not matched to a gene: 23. The length of the CDR3 is 19 residues. Germline assignment: CDR1 SGHKS and CDR2 YYEKEE (reference sequence). The CDR3, as DNA: TGTGCCAGCAGCCAGGTGGGGGCCAGCGGGAGTGTTGGCGTCAACGAGCAGTACTTC. This encodes CASSQVGASGSVGVNEQYF. The whole variable domain, filled in from reference TRBV5-5 and TRBJ2-7, reads DAGVTQSPTHLIKTRGQQVTLRCSPISGHKSVSWYQQVLGQGPQFIFQYYEKEERGRGNFPDRFSARQFPNYSSELNVNALLLGDSALYLCASSQVGASGSVGVNEQYFGPGTRLTVT.

V is TRBV29-1 and J is TRBJ2-5, with 7 bases matching TRBD2. Germline CDR1 is SQVTM and CDR2 is ANQGSEA. V was pared by 6 bases and J by 4 bases, with 11 bases of the junction left unmatched. This CDR3 is 14 amino acids long. This chain's CDR3 is CSVVGGRAGETQYF. CDR3 bases: TGCAGCGTCGTGGGGGGGAGGGCCGGAGAGACCCAGTACTTC. Using reference TRBV29-1 and TRBJ2-5 for the parts outside the CDR3, the full variable domain is SAVISQKPSRDICQRGTSLTIQCQVDSQVTMMFWYRQQPGQSLTLIATANQGSEATYESGFVIDKFPISRPNLTFSTLTVSNMSPEDSSIYLCSVVGGRAGETQYFGPGTRLLVL.